The source of this T cell receptor (beta chain) is a study of identical twins. This CDR3 has 16 amino acids. Germline values: CDR1 SGHRS, CDR2 YFSETQ. J lost 1 base, V lost 2 bases, and 6 bases had no gene match. MiXCR, run by TCRdb on the 5' RACE reads, gives a single entry per CDR3 protein. In the table there are 200,000 to 300,000 distinct CDR3 sequences, about 10% of which are singletons. The sample holds a few counts of this clonotype. This rearrangement joins TRBV5-1 to TRBJ2-1, with 7 bases identical to TRBD2. Input material: memory T cells sorted from blood. This clonotype originated in a man aged 50-59 years in good health. The CDR3 loop is CASSFFGGSSYNEQFF. The CDR3 bases are TGCGCCAGCAGCTTTTTTGGCGGGAGTTCCTACAATGAGCAGTTCTTC.